These 10 T cell receptor beta chains were all obtained from the same sample, sequenced in a study of CD8+ T cells in alopecia areata. Reverse transcription of extracted RNA yielded cDNA, which provided the sequencing template. This table comes from immunoSEQ multiplex PCR, and its TCRdb copy is limited to in-frame clones, with some not included. The sample records approximately 280,000 clones, 58% being singletons. Treatment here: oral pan-JAK inhibitor, 5-10 mg twice daily. The sample consisted of CD4+ T cells sorted from blood, taken at week 24, from a patient treated with tofacitinib. These receptors were obtained from a human donor with alopecia areata.

The rearrangement links TRBV28 to TRBJ2-3; 12 bases line up with TRBD2. After removal of 4 bases from V and 6 bases from J, the junction contained 5 bases not matched to a gene. The CDR3 has 15 amino acids. Germline CDR1 MDHEN, CDR2 SYDVKM. CDR3 amino acids: CASSSTSGGGDTQYF. CDR3 nucleotide sequence: TGTGCCAGCAGTTCGACTAGCGGGGGCGGGGATACGCAGTATTTT.

The V call is TRBV6-1, the J call TRBJ2-5; D may be TRBD2 (5 bases). CDR3 length equals 13 residues. The V end was cut by 6 bases, the J end by 7 bases, with 15 bases between. Germline V gene sequence: CDR1 MNHNS, CDR2 SASEGT. Here the CDR3 DNA reads TGTGCCAGCAGCCAGGACTCTCGGGGGACCCAGTACTTC. Protein product: CASSQDSRGTQYF.

J is TRBJ1-1 and V is TRBV5-1, with a possible D match to TRBD1 (5 bases). The CDR3 loop spans 15 amino acids. In germline, CDR1 is SGHRS, CDR2 YFSETQ. The germline V and J ends were trimmed by 0 bases and 0 bases, with 9 bases remaining between them. CDR3 coding DNA: TGCGCCAGCAGCTTGGCCCCAGGGTTGAACACTGAAGCTTTCTTT. The encoded protein is CASSLAPGLNTEAFF.

The sample holds a few counts of this clone. This chain joins TRBV30 and TRBJ2-7; 7 bases agree with TRBD1. There are 12 residues in the CDR3. Per germline, CDR1 GTSNPN and CDR2 SVGIG (reference sequence). The trim removed 7 bases at V and 5 bases at J, leaving 8 bases unmatched. Written as DNA, the CDR3 is TGTGCCTTGGGACAGAACACCCACGAGCAGTACTTC. Amino acid sequence: CALGQNTHEQYF. Full variable domain (outside the CDR3, taken from reference TRBV30 and TRBJ2-7): SQTIHQWPATLVQPVGSPLSLECTVEGTSNPNLYWYRQAAGRGLQLLFYSVGIGQISSEVPQNLSASRPQDRQFILSSKKLLLSDSGFYLCALGQNTHEQYFGPGTRLTVT.

The table lists this clone with a few counts. This chain's CDR3 is CAWDPLRQDTEAFF. The CDR3 DNA sequence: TGTGCCTGGGACCCCCTTCGACAGGACACTGAAGCTTTCTTT. The chain links TRBV30 to TRBJ1-1, with a tentative D call TRBD1 (6 bases). This CDR3 comprises 14 residues. Germline CDR1 and CDR2: GTSNPN and SVGIG (reference sequence). The V gene lost 5 bases and the J gene lost 3 bases, with 16 bases spanning the gap.

CDR3 in amino acids: CAILTGPNEKLFF. In DNA form, the CDR3 reads TGTGCCATCTTGACAGGCCCTAATGAAAAACTGTTTTTT. The chain carries TRBV2 and TRBJ1-4; the D gene is possibly TRBD1 (6 bases). The V end was cut by 10 bases, the J end by 3 bases, with 12 bases between. The CDR3 consists of 13 residues. Germline CDR1 is SNHLY and CDR2 is FYNNEI. Full variable domain (remainder filled in from reference TRBV2 and TRBJ1-4): EPEVTQTPSHQVTQMGQEVILRCVPISNHLYFYWYRQILGQKVEFLVSFYNNEISEKSEIFDDQFSVERPDGSNFTLKIRSTKLEDSAMYFCAILTGPNEKLFFGSGTQLSVL.

In its sample, this clone was seen a few times. This chain connects TRBV18 to TRBJ2-3, with D unresolved. Trimming took 5 bases from V and 6 from J, leaving 18 bases between them. The V gene's germline CDR1 is KGHSH and CDR2 LQKENI. The CDR3 covers 15 residues. The CDR3 coding sequence is TGTGCCAGCTCAACCCTGACCCCGCGATCGGATACGCAGTATTTT. As protein: CASSTLTPRSDTQYF.

This clone appeared a few times. This chain uses TRBV4-1 with TRBJ1-2; D is uncertain. The V end was cut by 0 bases, the J end by 5 bases, with 4 bases between. The germline CDR1 and CDR2 sequences are MGHRA and YSYEKL. This CDR3 contains 12 residues. The CDR3 DNA reads TGCGCCAGCAGCCAAGAACCGTATGGCTACACCTTC. Residues: CASSQEPYGYTF.

The genes are TRBV27 and TRBJ2-6; 9 bases fit TRBD1. This CDR3 region has 18 residues. V dropped 3 bases and J dropped 0; count of bases not matched to a gene: 6. CDR1 is MNHEY and CDR2 is SMNVEV in the germline V gene (reference sequence). The CDR3, as DNA: TGTGCCAGCAGTTTTACCGGGACAGGGACCTCTGGGGCCAACGTCCTGACTTTC. It specifies CASSFTGTGTSGANVLTF.

This chain connects TRBV7-3 to TRBJ2-3; D not certain. The CDR3 has 14 residues. Germline CDR1 is SGHTA and CDR2 is FQGTGA. V lost 5 bases to trimming and J lost 2 bases, with 11 bases between them. CDR3 region: CASSRRHLTDTQYF. In nucleotides, the CDR3 is TGTGCCAGCAGCCGACGGCACCTCACAGATACGCAGTATTTT. Full variable domain (remainder filled in from reference TRBV7-3 and TRBJ2-3): GAGVSQTPSNKVTEKGKYVELRCDPISGHTALYWYRQSLGQGPEFLIYFQGTGAADDSGLPNDRFFAVRPEGSVSTLKIQRTERGDSAVYLCASSRRHLTDTQYFGPGTRLTVL.